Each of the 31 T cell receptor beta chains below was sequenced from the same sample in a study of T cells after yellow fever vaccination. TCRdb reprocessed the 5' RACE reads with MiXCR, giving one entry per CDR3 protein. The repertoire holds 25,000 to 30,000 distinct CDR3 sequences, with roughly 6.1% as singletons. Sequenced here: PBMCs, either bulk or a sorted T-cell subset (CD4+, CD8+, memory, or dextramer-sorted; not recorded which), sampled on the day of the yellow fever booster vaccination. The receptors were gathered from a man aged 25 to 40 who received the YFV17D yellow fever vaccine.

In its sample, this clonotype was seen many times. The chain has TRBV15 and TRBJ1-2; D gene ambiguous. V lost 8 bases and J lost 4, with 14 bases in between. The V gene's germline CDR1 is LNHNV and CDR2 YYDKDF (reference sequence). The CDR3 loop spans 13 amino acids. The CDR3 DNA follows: TGTGCCACCGGAGGAAGTAGCCTCTATGGCTACACCTTC. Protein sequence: CATGGSSLYGYTF.

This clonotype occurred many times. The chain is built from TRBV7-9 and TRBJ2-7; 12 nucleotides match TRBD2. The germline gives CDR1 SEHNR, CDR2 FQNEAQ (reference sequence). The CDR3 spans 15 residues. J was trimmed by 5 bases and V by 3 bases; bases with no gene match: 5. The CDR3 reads CASSLTSGSQDEQYF. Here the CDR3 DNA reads TGTGCCAGCAGCTTGACTAGCGGGAGCCAGGACGAGCAGTACTTC.

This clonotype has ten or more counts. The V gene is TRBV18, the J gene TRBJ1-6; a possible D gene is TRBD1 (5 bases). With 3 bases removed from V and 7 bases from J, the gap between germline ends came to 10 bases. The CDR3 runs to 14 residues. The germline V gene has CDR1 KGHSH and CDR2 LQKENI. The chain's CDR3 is CASSPGTINSPLHF. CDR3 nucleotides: TGTGCCAGCTCACCCGGGACCATAAATTCACCCCTCCACTTT.

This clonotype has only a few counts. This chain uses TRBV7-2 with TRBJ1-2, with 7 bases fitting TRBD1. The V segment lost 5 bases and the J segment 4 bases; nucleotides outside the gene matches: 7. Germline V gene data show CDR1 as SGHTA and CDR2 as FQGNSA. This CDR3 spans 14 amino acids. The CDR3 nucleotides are TGTGCCAGCAGCCTTGCACAGGGGAGCTATGGCTACACCTTC. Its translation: CASSLAQGSYGYTF.

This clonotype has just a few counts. CDR3 in amino acids: CASSPPGQGYEQYF. As DNA, the CDR3 is TGCGCCAGCTCTCCTCCGGGACAGGGGTACGAGCAGTACTTC. The gene calls are TRBV5-1 and TRBJ2-7; TRBD1 matches 10 bases. CDR3 size: 14 residues. Germline V lookup: CDR1 SGHRS, CDR2 YFSETQ. Germline trimming cut 7 bases from V and 4 bases from J; bases unmatched to any gene: 8.

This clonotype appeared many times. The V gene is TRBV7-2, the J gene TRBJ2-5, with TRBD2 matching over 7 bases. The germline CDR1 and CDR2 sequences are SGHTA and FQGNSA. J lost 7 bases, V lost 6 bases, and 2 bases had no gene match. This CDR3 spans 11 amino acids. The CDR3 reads CASRGGGTQYF. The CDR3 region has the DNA TGTGCCAGCAGGGGGGGGGGGACCCAGTACTTC.

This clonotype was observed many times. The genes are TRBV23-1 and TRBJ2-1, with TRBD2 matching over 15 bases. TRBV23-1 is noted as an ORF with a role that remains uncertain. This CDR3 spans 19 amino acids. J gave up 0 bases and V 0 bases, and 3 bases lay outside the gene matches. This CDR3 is CASSQSGTSGRISYNEQFF. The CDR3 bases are TGCGCCAGCAGTCAATCAGGGACTAGCGGGAGGATCTCCTACAATGAGCAGTTCTTC.

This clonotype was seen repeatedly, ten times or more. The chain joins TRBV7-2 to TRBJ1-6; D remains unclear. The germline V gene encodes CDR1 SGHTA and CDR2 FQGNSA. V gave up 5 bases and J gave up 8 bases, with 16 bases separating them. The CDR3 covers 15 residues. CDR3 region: CASSGKETRYSPLHF. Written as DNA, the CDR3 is TGTGCCAGCAGCGGAAAGGAGACCCGATATTCACCCCTCCACTTT.

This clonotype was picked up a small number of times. The CDR3 bases are TGTGCCAGCCTGGGACAGGGGGCCCGTACCTACAATGAGCAGTTCTTC. Amino acid sequence: CASLGQGARTYNEQFF. This chain joins TRBV28 and TRBJ2-1; 12 nucleotides line up with TRBD1. Germline CDR1 MDHEN, CDR2 SYDVKM. The CDR3 contains 16 residues. V shed 8 bases and J 2 bases; nucleotides not matched to a gene: 7.

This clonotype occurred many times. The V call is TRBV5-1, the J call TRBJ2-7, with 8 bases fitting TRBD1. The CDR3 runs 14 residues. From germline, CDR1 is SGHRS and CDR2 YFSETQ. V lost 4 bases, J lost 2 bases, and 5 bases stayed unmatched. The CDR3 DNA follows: TGCGCCAGCAGCGGTGCACAGGGGGCCTACGAGCAGTACTTC. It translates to CASSGAQGAYEQYF.

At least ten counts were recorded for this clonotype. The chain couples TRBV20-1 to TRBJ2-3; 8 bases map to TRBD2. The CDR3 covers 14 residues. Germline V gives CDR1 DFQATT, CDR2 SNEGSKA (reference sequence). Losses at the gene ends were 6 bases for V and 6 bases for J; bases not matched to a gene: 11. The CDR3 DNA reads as TGCAGTGCCAATGGAGCGGGAGTACGGGATACGCAGTATTTT. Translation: CSANGAGVRDTQYF.

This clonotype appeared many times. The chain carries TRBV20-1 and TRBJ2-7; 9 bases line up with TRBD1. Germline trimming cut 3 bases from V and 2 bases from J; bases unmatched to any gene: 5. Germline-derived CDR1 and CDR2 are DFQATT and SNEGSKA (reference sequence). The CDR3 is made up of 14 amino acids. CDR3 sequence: CSASRQGGAYEQYF. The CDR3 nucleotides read TGCAGTGCTAGCCGACAGGGGGGGGCCTACGAGCAGTACTTC.

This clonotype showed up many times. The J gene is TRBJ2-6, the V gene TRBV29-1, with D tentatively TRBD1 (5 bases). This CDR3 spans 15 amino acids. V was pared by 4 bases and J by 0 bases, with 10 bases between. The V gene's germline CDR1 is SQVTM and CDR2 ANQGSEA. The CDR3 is CSVVAGSSGANVLTF. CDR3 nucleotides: TGCAGCGTTGTCGCAGGGTCCTCTGGGGCCAACGTCCTGACTTTC.

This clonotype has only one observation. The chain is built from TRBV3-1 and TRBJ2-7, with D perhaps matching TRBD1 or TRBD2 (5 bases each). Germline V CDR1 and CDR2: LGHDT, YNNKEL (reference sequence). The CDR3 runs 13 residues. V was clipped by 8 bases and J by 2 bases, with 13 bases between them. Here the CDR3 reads CASRDLGAYEQYF. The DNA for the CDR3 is TGTGCCAGCCGGGATCTAGGGGCCTACGAGCAGTACTTC.

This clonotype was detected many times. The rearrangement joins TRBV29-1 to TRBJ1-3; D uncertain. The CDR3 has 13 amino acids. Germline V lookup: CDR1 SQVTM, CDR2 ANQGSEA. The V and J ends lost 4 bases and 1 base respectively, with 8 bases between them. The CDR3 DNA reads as TGCAGCGTTGGTCGGAATTCTGGAAACACCATATATTTT. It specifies CSVGRNSGNTIYF.

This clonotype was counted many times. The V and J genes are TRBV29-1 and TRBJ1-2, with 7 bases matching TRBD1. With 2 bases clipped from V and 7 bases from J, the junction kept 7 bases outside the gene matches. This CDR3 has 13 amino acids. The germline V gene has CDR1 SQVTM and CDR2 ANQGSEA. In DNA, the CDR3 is TGCAGCGTTGAACCAGGAAGGACAGGTGGCTACACCTTC. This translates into CSVEPGRTGGYTF. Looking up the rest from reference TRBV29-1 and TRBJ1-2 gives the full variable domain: SAVISQKPSRDICQRGTSLTIQCQVDSQVTMMFWYRQQPGQSLTLIATANQGSEATYESGFVIDKFPISRPNLTFSTLTVSNMSPEDSSIYLCSVEPGRTGGYTFGSGTRLTVV.

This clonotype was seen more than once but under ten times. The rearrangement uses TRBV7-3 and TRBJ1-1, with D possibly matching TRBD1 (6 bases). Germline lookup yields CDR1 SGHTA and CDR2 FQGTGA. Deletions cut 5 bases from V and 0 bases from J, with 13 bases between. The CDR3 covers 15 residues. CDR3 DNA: TGTGCCAGCAGCCCCCTTGGGGGCTTGAACACTGAAGCTTTCTTT. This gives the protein CASSPLGGLNTEAFF.

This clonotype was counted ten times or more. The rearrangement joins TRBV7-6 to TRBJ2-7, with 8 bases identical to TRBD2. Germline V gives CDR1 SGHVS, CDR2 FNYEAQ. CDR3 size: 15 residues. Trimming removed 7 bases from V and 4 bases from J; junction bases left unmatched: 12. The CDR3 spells CASNHRQAGDYEQYF. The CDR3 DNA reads TGTGCCAGCAATCACAGGCAAGCGGGAGATTACGAGCAGTACTTC.

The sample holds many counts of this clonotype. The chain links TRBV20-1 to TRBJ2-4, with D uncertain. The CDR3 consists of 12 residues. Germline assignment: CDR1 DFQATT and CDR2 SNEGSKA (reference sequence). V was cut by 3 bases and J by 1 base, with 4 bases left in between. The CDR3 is CSASRAKNIQYF. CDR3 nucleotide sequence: TGCAGTGCTAGTCGGGCCAAAAACATTCAGTACTTC.

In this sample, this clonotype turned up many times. The CDR3 DNA is TGTGCCAGCAGCCAACAGGGGGCAGATACGCAGTATTTT. Its protein is CASSQQGADTQYF. The V call is TRBV7-3, the J call TRBJ2-3, with TRBD1 matching over 8 bases. In germline, CDR1 is SGHTA, CDR2 FQGTGA. The CDR3 runs to 13 residues. The V segment lost 5 bases and the J segment 4 bases; nucleotides outside the gene matches: 2.

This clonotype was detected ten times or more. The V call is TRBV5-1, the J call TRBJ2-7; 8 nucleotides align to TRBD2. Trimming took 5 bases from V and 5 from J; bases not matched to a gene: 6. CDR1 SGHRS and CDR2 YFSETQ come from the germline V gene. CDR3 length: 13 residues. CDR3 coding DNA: TGCGCCAGCAGTTACTATAGCGGGAACGAGCAGTACTTC. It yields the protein CASSYYSGNEQYF.

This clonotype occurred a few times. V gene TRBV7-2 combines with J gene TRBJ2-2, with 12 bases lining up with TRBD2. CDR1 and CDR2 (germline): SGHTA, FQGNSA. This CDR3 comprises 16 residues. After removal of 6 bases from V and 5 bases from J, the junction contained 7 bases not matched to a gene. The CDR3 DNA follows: TGTGCCAGCAGAAAGACTAGCGGGAGAGGTACCGGGGAGCTGTTTTTT. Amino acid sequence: CASRKTSGRGTGELFF. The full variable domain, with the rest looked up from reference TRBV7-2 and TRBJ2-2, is GAGVSQSPSNKVTEKGKDVELRCDPISGHTALYWYRQSLGQGLEFLIYFQGNSAPDKSGLPSDRFSAERTGGSVSTLTIQRTQQEDSAVYLCASRKTSGRGTGELFFGEGSRLTVL.

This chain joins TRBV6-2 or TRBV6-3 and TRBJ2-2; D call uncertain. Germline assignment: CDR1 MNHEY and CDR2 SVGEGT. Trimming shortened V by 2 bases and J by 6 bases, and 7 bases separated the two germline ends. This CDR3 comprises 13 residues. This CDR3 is CASSYEPSGELFF. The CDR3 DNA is TGTGCCAGCAGTTACGAACCATCCGGGGAGCTGTTTTTT.

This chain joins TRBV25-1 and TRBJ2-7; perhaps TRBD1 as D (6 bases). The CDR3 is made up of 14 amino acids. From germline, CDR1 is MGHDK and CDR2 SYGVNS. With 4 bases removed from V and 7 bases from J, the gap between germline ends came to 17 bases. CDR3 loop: CASSVRSGDREQYF. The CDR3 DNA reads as TGTGCCAGCAGTGTACGATCAGGGGATCGGGAGCAGTACTTC.

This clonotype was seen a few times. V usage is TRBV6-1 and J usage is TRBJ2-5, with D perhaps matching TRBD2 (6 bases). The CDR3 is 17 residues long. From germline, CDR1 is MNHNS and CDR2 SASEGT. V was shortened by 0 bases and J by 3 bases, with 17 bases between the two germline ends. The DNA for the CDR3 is TGTGCCAGCAGTGAAGCGAGGCTAGCGCGTAGGGAAGAGACCCAGTACTTC. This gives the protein CASSEARLARREETQYF.

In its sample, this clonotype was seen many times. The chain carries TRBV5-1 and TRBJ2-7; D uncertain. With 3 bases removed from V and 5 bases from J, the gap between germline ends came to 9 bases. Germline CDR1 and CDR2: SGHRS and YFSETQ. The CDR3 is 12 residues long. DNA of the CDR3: TGCGCCAGCAGCTCCGAACCTCACGAGCAGTACTTC. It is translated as CASSSEPHEQYF. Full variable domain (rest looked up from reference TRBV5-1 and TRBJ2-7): KAGVTQTPRYLIKTRGQQVTLSCSPISGHRSVSWYQQTPGQGLQFLFEYFSETQRNKGNFPGRFSGRQFSNSRSEMNVSTLELGDSALYLCASSSEPHEQYFGPGTRLTVT.

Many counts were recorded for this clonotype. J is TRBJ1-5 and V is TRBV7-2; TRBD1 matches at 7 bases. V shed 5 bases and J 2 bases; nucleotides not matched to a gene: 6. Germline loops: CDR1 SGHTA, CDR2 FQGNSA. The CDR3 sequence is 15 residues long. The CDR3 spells CASSHGTDRNQPQHF. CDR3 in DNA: TGTGCCAGCAGCCATGGGACAGACCGCAATCAGCCCCAGCATTTT.

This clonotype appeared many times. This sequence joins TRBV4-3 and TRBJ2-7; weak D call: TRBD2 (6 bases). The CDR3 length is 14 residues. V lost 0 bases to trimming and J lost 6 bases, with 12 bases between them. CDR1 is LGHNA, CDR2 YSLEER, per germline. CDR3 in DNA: TGCGCCAGCAGCCAAGACTTTGGAGGGTCCGAGCAGTACTTC. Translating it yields CASSQDFGGSEQYF.

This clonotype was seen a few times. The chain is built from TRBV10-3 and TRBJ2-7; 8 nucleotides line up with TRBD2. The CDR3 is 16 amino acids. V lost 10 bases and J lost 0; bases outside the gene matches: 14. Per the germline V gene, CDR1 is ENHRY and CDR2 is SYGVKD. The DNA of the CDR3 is TGTGCCACGAGGGGGGCGGGGGGTGCGGACTCCTACGAGCAGTACTTC. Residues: CATRGAGGADSYEQYF.

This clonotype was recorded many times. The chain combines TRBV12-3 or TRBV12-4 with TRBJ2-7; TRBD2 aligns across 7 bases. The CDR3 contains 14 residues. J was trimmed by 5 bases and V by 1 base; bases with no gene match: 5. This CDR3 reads CASSLGGSFDEQYF. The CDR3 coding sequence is TGTGCCAGCAGTTTAGGCGGGAGTTTCGACGAGCAGTACTTC.

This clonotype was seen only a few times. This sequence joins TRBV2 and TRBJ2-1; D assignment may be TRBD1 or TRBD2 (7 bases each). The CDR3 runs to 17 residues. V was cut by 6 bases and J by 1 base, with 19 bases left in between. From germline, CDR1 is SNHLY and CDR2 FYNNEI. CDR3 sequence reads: CASRGGGHRGSYNEQFF. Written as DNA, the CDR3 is TGTGCCAGCAGGGGGGGGGGACACAGGGGTTCCTACAATGAGCAGTTCTTC.